This T cell receptor beta chain was found in a study of cytomegalovirus exposure and HLA in healthy donors. Regarding the study as a whole: Using the classifier, cytomegalovirus status was reportedly diagnosed with high specificity and sensitivity. Earlier analysis found most TCR beta V segments productive about 87% or about 30% of the time.

Note on this clone: Its antigen is still unknown.

Vbeta (60) and Jbeta (13) primers were used in the PCR. Libraries were prepared by immunoSEQ multiplex PCR; TCRdb keeps only in-frame clonotypes and omits some of them. In the table there are some 44,000 clones, about nine tenths of which are singletons. From germline, CDR1 is GTSNPN and CDR2 SVGIG (reference sequence). Trimming cost V 5 bases and J 5 bases; bases outside gene matches: 7. CDR3 size: 14 residues. The source is a woman aged 40 to 49 in good health and CMV-seropositive. The chain has TRBV30 and TRBJ2-1, with 9 bases that match TRBD2. The sample consisted of PBMCs. The CDR3 nucleotides read TGTGCCTGGTCTCTAGCGGGGCGAAACAATGAGCAGTTCTTC. It specifies CAWSLAGRNNEQFF.